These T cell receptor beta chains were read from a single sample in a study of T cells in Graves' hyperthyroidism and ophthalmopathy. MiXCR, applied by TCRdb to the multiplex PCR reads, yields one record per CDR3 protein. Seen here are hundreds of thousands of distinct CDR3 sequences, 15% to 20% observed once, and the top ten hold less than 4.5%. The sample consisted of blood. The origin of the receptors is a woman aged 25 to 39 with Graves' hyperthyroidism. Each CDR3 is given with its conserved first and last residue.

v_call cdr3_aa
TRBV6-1 CASSGGTGGETQYF
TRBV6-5 CASSYSGVTGELFF
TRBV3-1 CASSQLPQGALDVIQYF
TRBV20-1 CSARDRTINEQFF
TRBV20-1 CSARDRTSGRVKNEQFF
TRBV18 CASSREGFSGNTIYF
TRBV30 CAWSDRGGGQETQYF
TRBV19 CASSGNVYEQYF
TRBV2 CASGTVPGYTF
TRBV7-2 CASSLGLGQGSTAPSGNTIYF
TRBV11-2 CASSLDSPGGHIQYF
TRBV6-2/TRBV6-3 CASSPRVGDERLF
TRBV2 CARQGTEAFF
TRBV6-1 CASRPDGATNEKLFF
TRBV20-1 CSARVLLAGYNEQFF
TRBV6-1 CASSGGTSGGRHYNEQFF
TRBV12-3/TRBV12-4 CASSPSGGVYEQYF
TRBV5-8 CASSLAGAGADYGYTF
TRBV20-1 CSAERLAGGYEQYF
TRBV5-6 CASSHPRGGGYEQYF
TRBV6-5 CASSSGQRSSGNTIYF
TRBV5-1 CASSSGRPNNSPLHF
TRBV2 CASSGQVRFSSYEQYF
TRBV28 CASSPQGEGGTDTQYF
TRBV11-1 CASSLERTRQADEQFF
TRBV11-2 CASSYRGRQETQYF
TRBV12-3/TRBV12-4 CASSVGLVAGEYEQYF
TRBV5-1 CASSELLDSAYGYTF
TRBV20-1 CSARDLEVGELFF
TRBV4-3 CASSQGTSLDTQYF
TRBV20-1 CSARSPRGQIHEQYF
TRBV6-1 CASSPMNRGLSEAFF
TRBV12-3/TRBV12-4 CASSLLAGQGVNTEAFF
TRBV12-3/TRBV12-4 CASTGLSTEAFF
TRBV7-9 CASSLVELNYEQYF
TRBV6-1 CASSTTRGRSSYNEQFF
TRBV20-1 CSVLGTATYEQYF
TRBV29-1 CSVVRGGRTGELFF
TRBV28 CASSFIDFSTGELFF
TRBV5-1 CASAPSRGQGVNIQYF
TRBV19 CASRWGQGGSNQPQHF
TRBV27 CASTAGFSYNEQFF